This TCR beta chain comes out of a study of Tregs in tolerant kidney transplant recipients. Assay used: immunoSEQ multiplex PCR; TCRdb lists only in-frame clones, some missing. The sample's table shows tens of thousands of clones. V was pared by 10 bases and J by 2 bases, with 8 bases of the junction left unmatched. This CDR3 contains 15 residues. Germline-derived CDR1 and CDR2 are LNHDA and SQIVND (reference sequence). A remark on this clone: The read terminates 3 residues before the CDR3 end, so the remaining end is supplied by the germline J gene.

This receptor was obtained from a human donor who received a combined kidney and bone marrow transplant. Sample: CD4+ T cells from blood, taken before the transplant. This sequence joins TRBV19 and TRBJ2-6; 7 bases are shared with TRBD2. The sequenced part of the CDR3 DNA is TGTGCCACTAAAGCGGGGAGGACTGGGGCCAACGTC. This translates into CATKAGRTGANV. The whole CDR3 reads CATKAGRTGANVLTF. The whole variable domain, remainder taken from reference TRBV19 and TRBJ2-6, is DGGITQSPKYLFRKEGQNVTLSCEQNLNHDAMYWYRQDPGQGLRLIYYSQIVNDFQKGDIAEGYSVSREKKESFPLTVTSAQKNPTAFYLCATKAGRTGANVLTFGAGSRLTVL.